This T cell receptor (beta chain) was identified during a study of T cell changes during pregnancy in multiple sclerosis. Profiled with immunoSEQ multiplex PCR; TCRdb holds only in-frame clones, not every one. The data contain about 48,000 clones, 80% to 90% of them seen just once; the ten biggest clones take up over 0.95%. CDR1 is SGHDT, CDR2 YYEEEE, per germline. The CDR3 totals 15 residues. Trimming took 3 bases from V and 1 from J, leaving 12 bases between them. The J gene is TRBJ2-3, the V gene TRBV5-6; the D gene is possibly TRBD2 (6 bases). This clonotype originated in a female donor with multiple sclerosis, enrolled in a pregnancy study. The sequences come from CD4+ T cells from peripheral blood mononuclear cells, collected in the second trimester of pregnancy. The chain's CDR3 is CASSSWGRRTDTQYF. The CDR3, as DNA: TGTGCCAGCAGCTCCTGGGGGAGGCGCACAGATACGCAGTATTTT.